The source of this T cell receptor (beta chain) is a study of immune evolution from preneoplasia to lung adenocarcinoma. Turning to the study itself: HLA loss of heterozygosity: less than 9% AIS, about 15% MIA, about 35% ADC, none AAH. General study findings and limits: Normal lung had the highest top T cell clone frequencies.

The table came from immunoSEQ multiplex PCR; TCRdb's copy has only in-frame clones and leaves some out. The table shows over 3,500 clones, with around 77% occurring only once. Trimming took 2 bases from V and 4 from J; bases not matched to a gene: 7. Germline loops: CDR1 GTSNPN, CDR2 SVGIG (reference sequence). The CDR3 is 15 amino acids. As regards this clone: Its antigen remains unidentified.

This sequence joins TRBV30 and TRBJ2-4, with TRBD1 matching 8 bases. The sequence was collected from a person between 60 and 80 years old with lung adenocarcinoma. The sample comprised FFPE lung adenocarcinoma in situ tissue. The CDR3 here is CAWSSGTGLKNIQYF. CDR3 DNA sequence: TGTGCCTGGAGTTCCGGGACAGGACTAAAAAACATTCAGTACTTC.